The present TCR beta chain was sequenced within a study of shared clonotypes between healthy human individuals. Overall study results and limits: Naive subsets, compared against memory subsets, generally had larger estimated richness values.

Naive CD8 cells comprised CD45RO-negative, CCR7-positively selected cells, excluding terminally differentiated effector memory CD45RA+ cells. Concerning this clone itself: Its antigen is still unknown.

Sorted subsets were amplified in replicate PCRs using about 210 ng DNA, 32,000 or so T cell genomes. Assay: immunoSEQ multiplex PCR; the TCRdb copy retains only in-frame clones and omits some. The table shows more than 2 million clones, with around 93% occurring only once. The CDR3 loop spans 14 amino acids. CDR1 SGHTA and CDR2 FQGNSA come from the germline V gene. Trimming took 1 base from V and 7 from J, leaving 11 bases between them. This receptor was taken from a man younger than 35 in good health. Some clones in this sample may be carry-over from other donors' samples. Sequencing was done on a sample of naive CD8+ T cells from PBMCs. The rearrangement joins TRBV7-2 to TRBJ2-1, with a weak D call TRBD1 (5 bases). This CDR3 is CASSLVLTVNEQFF. CDR3 DNA: TGTGCCAGCAGCTTAGTGCTGACAGTTAATGAGCAGTTCTTC.